The clone carrying this T cell receptor (beta chain) was seen only once. The data were obtained in a study of T-cell reconstitution after alpha-beta-depleted transplantation in children. Germline assignment: CDR1 SGHNT and CDR2 YENEEA. The ends were cut back, 5 bases at V and 4 bases at J, with 14 bases in the middle. The CDR3 length is 14 residues. Unique molecular identifiers featured in how the TCRbeta library was prepared. TCRdb used MiXCR to reprocess the PCR reads, holding one entry per CDR3 protein. The sample contains around 400,000 distinct CDR3 sequences, approximately 11% of which appear only once.

The material sequenced was PBMCs from the stem cell graft donor, taken from the stem cell graft. The receptor's source is a human donor who donated a stem cell graft to a child with acute myeloid leukemia. The chain is built from TRBV11-3 and TRBJ1-1; tentatively, D is TRBD1 (5 bases). The CDR3 region has the DNA TGTGCCAGCAGCCCCGGGACTTGGGGCACTGAAGCTTTCTTT. This gives the protein CASSPGTWGTEAFF.